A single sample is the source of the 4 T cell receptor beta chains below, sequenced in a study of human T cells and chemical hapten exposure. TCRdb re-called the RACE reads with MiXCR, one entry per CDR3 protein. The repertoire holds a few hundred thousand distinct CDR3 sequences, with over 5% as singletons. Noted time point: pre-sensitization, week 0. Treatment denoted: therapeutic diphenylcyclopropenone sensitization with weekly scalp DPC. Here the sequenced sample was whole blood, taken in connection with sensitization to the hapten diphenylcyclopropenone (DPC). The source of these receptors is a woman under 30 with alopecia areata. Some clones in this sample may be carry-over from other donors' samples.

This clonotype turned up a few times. The DNA of the CDR3 is TGTGCCACCAGGGGACTGGGACAGGGGAGCGAAGCTTTCTTT. It translates to CATRGLGQGSEAFF. This chain connects TRBV24-1 to TRBJ1-1, with 10 bases identical to TRBD1. There are 14 residues in the CDR3. V shed 7 bases and J 8 bases; nucleotides not matched to a gene: 9. CDR1 is KGHDR and CDR2 is SFDVKD in the germline V gene.

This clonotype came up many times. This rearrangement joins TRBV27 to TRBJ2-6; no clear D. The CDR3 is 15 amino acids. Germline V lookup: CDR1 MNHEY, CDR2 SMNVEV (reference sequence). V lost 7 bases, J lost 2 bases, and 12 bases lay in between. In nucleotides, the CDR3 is TGTGCCAGCACCGCCCACCAGGCTGGGGCCAACGTCCTGACTTTC. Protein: CASTAHQAGANVLTF.

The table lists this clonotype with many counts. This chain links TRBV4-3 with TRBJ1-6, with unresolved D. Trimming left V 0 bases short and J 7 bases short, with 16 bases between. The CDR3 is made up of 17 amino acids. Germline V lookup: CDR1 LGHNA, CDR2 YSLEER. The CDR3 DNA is TGCGCCAGCAGCCAAGATACCCCAGGAGAACGAAATTCACCCCTCCACTTT. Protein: CASSQDTPGERNSPLHF.

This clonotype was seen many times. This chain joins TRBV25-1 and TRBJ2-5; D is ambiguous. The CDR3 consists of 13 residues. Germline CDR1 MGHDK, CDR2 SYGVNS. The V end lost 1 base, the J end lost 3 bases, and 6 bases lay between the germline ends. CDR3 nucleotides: TGTGCCAGCAGTGAATCTCCCAAAGAGACCCAGTACTTC. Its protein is CASSESPKETQYF.